The 19 T cell receptor beta chains below all came from one sample that was sequenced in a study of T-cell memory formation after mild COVID-19. Each CDR3 protein gets one entry after TCRdb re-called the 5' RACE reads with MiXCR. The table lists approximately 250,000 distinct CDR3 sequences, 16% of them singletons, with more than 20% in the top ten. Sequencing was carried out using PBMCs or a T cell subset sorted from them (not recorded which). The receptor source for this set is a man aged 18 to 35 who had mild COVID-19 (a few samples of this study predate the infection). Cell type and time point are not known.

The chain combines TRBV24-1 with TRBJ2-5; 8 nucleotides agree with TRBD1. The J segment lost 7 bases and the V segment lost 5 bases, leaving 5 bases of the junction unmatched. Looked up from germline, CDR1 is KGHDR and CDR2 is SFDVKD. This CDR3 has 13 residues. As DNA, the CDR3 is TGTGCCACCAGTGCCTCTGACAGGGGGACCCAGTACTTC. Translating gives CATSASDRGTQYF.

The chain is built from TRBV7-2 and TRBJ2-5, with 12 bases that match TRBD2. Trimming took 5 bases from V and 2 from J; bases not matched to a gene: 6. This CDR3 is 16 amino acids long. Germline values: CDR1 SGHTA, CDR2 FQGNSA. The CDR3 DNA is TGTGCCAGCAGCCCGGCTAGCGGGGGGGGACAAGAGACCCAGTACTTC. Its translation: CASSPASGGGQETQYF.

The chain is built from TRBV29-1 and TRBJ1-2, with a possible D match to TRBD1 (6 bases). Trimming removed 4 bases from V and 7 bases from J, with 10 bases in between. Germline-derived CDR1 and CDR2 are SQVTM and ANQGSEA. This CDR3 contains 11 residues. The CDR3: CSVGRGGGYTF. The CDR3 DNA reads TGCAGCGTTGGAAGGGGGGGTGGCTACACCTTC.

This clonotype was seen only a few times. The chain recombines TRBV7-2 with TRBJ2-7; D is uncertain. This CDR3 comprises 13 residues. Trimming removed 2 bases at V and 5 bases at J, with 10 bases between. Per the germline V gene, CDR1 is SGHTA and CDR2 is FQGNSA. The CDR3 reads CASSLIDRDEQYF. The CDR3 region has the DNA TGTGCCAGCAGCTTAATTGATAGGGACGAGCAGTACTTC. Full variable domain (remainder filled in from reference TRBV7-2 and TRBJ2-7): GAGVSQSPSNKVTEKGKDVELRCDPISGHTALYWYRQSLGQGLEFLIYFQGNSAPDKSGLPSDRFSAERTGGSVSTLTIQRTQQEDSAVYLCASSLIDRDEQYFGPGTRLTVT.

This clonotype was counted only a few times. V is TRBV5-1 and J is TRBJ2-3; D not resolved. There are 16 residues in the CDR3. Trimming cost V 4 bases and J 0 bases, with 15 bases left between them. Germline CDR1 SGHRS, CDR2 YFSETQ. The chain's CDR3 is CASSRSTQSSTDTQYF. CDR3 DNA sequence: TGCGCCAGCAGCAGAAGTACACAATCTAGCACAGATACGCAGTATTTT.

This chain's CDR3 is CASSYSQGVKETQYF. The CDR3 nucleotides are TGTGCCAGCAGTTACTCCCAGGGGGTTAAAGAGACCCAGTACTTC. The V gene is TRBV6-6, the J gene TRBJ2-5, with 7 bases identical to TRBD1. Losses at the gene ends were 0 bases for V and 3 bases for J; bases not matched to a gene: 4. Germline CDR1 is MNHNY and CDR2 is SVGAGI (reference sequence). The CDR3 is 15 residues long.

There are a few counts of this clonotype. The chain employs TRBV11-2 and TRBJ2-1; TRBD2 agrees at 11 bases. Germline loops: CDR1 SGHAT, CDR2 FQNNGV. V dropped 3 bases and J dropped 15; count of bases not matched to a gene: 7. The CDR3 consists of 13 residues. The CDR3 reads CASSFSPSGGWFF. CDR3 DNA sequence: TGTGCCAGCAGCTTTTCTCCTAGCGGGGGGTGGTTCTTC.

A few counts support this clonotype. This rearrangement joins TRBV5-4 to TRBJ1-1; D may be TRBD1 (5 bases). Trimming took 2 bases from V and 3 from J, leaving 11 bases between them. The CDR3 has 14 amino acids. Looked up from germline, CDR1 is SGHNT and CDR2 is YYREEE (reference sequence). For the CDR3, the DNA is TGTGCCAGCAGCTTTATCCAGGGAGACACTGAAGCTTTCTTT. It specifies CASSFIQGDTEAFF.

This clonotype was detected ten times or more. The V call is TRBV7-9, the J call TRBJ1-2; the D gene is possibly TRBD1 (5 bases). The CDR3 loop spans 14 amino acids. Trimming removed 5 bases from V and 5 bases from J, with 15 bases in between. Germline V lookup: CDR1 SEHNR, CDR2 FQNEAQ (reference sequence). The CDR3: CASSRGETAYGYTF. CDR3 in DNA: TGTGCCAGCAGCCGAGGCGAGACAGCATATGGCTACACCTTC.

This rearrangement joins TRBV5-5 to TRBJ1-5, with D perhaps TRBD1 (6 bases). Germline CDR1 reads SGHKS; CDR2 reads YYEKEE (reference sequence). CDR3 length: 14 residues. The V end lost 3 bases, the J end lost 4 bases, and 11 bases lay between the germline ends. The CDR3 reads CASSSRTDNQPQHF. CDR3 sequence (DNA): TGTGCCAGCAGCTCCCGGACAGATAATCAGCCCCAGCATTTT.

V gene TRBV4-1 combines with J gene TRBJ2-3, with 9 bases fitting TRBD2. V was clipped by 3 bases and J by 1 base; unmatched bases: 5. In germline, CDR1 is MGHRA, CDR2 YSYEKL. The CDR3 sequence is 16 residues long. CDR3 DNA sequence: TGCGCCAGCAGCCAGTTAGCGGGGGTGGGCACAGATACGCAGTATTTT. Residues: CASSQLAGVGTDTQYF.

This clonotype was recorded many times. The chain couples TRBV5-1 to TRBJ1-1, with D possibly TRBD1 on 5 matching bases. Looked up from germline, CDR1 is SGHRS and CDR2 is YFSETQ. Trimming removed 3 bases at V and 5 bases at J, with 17 bases between. The CDR3 contains 15 residues. The CDR3, as DNA: TGCGCCAGCAGCTCCCTTAACCCAGGGAAAACTGAAGCTTTCTTT. Its translation: CASSSLNPGKTEAFF.

This chain links TRBV20-1 with TRBJ2-1; perhaps D is TRBD1 or TRBD2 (5 bases each). Germline lookup yields CDR1 DFQATT and CDR2 SNEGSKA (reference sequence). Trimming stripped 3 bases from V and 8 bases from J, with 17 bases between. CDR3 length equals 14 residues. CDR3 in DNA: TGCAGTGCTAGGGGACCTGCGAAGGTGGATGAGCAGTTCTTC. Amino acid sequence: CSARGPAKVDEQFF.

This clonotype was observed a handful of times. The rearrangement links TRBV28 to TRBJ2-5, with 8 bases identical to TRBD1. Per germline, CDR1 MDHEN and CDR2 SYDVKM. The CDR3 is 15 residues long. The J segment lost 2 bases and the V segment lost 6 bases, leaving 8 bases of the junction unmatched. For the CDR3, the DNA is TGTGCCAGCAGGGCTCCGGGACAGGTACAAGAGACCCAGTACTTC. It encodes CASRAPGQVQETQYF.

This clonotype was seen more than once but under ten times. The chain combines TRBV5-1 with TRBJ2-5; possible D gene TRBD2, 6 bases. The germline V gene encodes CDR1 SGHRS and CDR2 YFSETQ. V was cut by 0 bases and J by 3 bases, with 12 bases left in between. CDR3 length: 15 residues. As DNA, the CDR3 is TGCGCCAGCAGCTTGGGGACTACAGTTAAAGAGACCCAGTACTTC. Amino acid sequence: CASSLGTTVKETQYF.

J is TRBJ2-2 and V is TRBV10-3; D unresolved. This CDR3 has 13 residues. Germline assignment: CDR1 ENHRY and CDR2 SYGVKD. V was clipped by 10 bases and J by 4 bases, with 13 bases between them. The CDR3 protein is CATPSGATGELFF. CDR3 DNA sequence: TGTGCCACACCTTCCGGTGCCACCGGGGAGCTGTTTTTT.

The table lists this clonotype with a few counts. The chain is built from TRBV7-3 and TRBJ2-1; 8 bases are shared with TRBD1. V was pared by 5 bases and J by 7 bases, with 4 bases of the junction left unmatched. CDR1 is SGHTA, CDR2 FQGTGA, per germline. The CDR3 covers 13 residues. CDR3 nucleotide sequence: TGTGCCAGCAGCCCGGACAGGGTGAATGAGCAGTTCTTC. Translated, it gives CASSPDRVNEQFF.

This clonotype was recorded only once. The V call is TRBV28, the J call TRBJ2-5; 9 bases map to TRBD2. Germline V gene data show CDR1 as MDHEN and CDR2 as SYDVKM. The V segment lost 6 bases and the J segment 5 bases; nucleotides outside the gene matches: 1. The CDR3 is 12 amino acids. The CDR3 sequence is CASRLAGETQYF. The CDR3 coding sequence is TGTGCCAGCAGGCTAGCGGGGGAGACCCAGTACTTC.

The J gene is TRBJ1-1, the V gene TRBV7-2; weak D call: TRBD1 (6 bases). CDR1 is SGHTA, CDR2 FQGNSA, per germline. Trimming removed 5 bases at V and 1 base at J, with 14 bases between. CDR3 size: 15 residues. CDR3 protein: CASSLTGRANTEAFF. In nucleotides, the CDR3 is TGTGCCAGCAGCCTAACAGGGCGGGCGAACACTGAAGCTTTCTTT.